Shown below are 21 T cell receptor beta chains from a single sample sequenced in a study of blood T cell repertoires in COVID-19. TCRdb's table, derived via immunoSEQ multiplex PCR, lists solely in-frame clones and lacks some. This repertoire shows about 250,000 clones, approximately 92% found once; its top ten account for 2% to 3%. Sequences were obtained from PBMCs or T cells enriched from blood (not recorded which). These receptors all come from a woman aged 18-29 years who had recovered from COVID-19.

V is TRBV10-3 and J is TRBJ2-6; 7 bases line up with TRBD1. The CDR3 spans 16 residues. Trimming removed 2 bases from V and 0 bases from J; junction bases left unmatched: 1. Germline values: CDR1 ENHRY, CDR2 SYGVKD. The CDR3 DNA follows: TGTGCCATCAGTGAGCGGACAGGCTCTGGGGCCAACGTCCTGACTTTC. It specifies CAISERTGSGANVLTF.

This sequence joins TRBV27 and TRBJ1-3, with D uncertain. This CDR3 contains 14 residues. The germline V gene encodes CDR1 MNHEY and CDR2 SMNVEV (reference sequence). Trimming stripped 3 bases from V and 0 bases from J, with 6 bases between. Written as DNA, the CDR3 is TGTGCCAGCAGTTTTGGCGGCTCTGGAAACACCATATATTTT. Residues: CASSFGGSGNTIYF.

The gene calls are TRBV18 and TRBJ1-6; 8 nucleotides match TRBD1. Losses at the gene ends were 6 bases for V and 9 bases for J; bases not matched to a gene: 7. The CDR3 is 14 amino acids. Germline CDR1 KGHSH, CDR2 LQKENI. CDR3 sequence: CASSPTGDTSPLHF. The CDR3 DNA sequence: TGTGCCAGCTCCCCGACAGGGGACACTTCACCCCTCCACTTT.

This clone was found once. The rearrangement joins TRBV5-4 to TRBJ2-3; the match to TRBD2 covers 10 bases. V lost 4 bases and J lost 6; bases outside the gene matches: 11. The CDR3 has 16 residues. From germline, CDR1 is SGHNT and CDR2 YYREEE (reference sequence). CDR3 region: CASSRRSGGATDTQYF. The CDR3 region has the DNA TGTGCCAGCAGCAGAAGAAGCGGGGGGGCCACGGATACGCAGTATTTT.

The chain employs TRBV6-1 and TRBJ2-7; no clear D. CDR1 and CDR2 (germline): MNHNS, SASEGT. V dropped 3 bases and J dropped 2 bases, with 14 bases sitting between them. The CDR3 spans 15 residues. The CDR3 DNA follows: TGTGCCAGCAGTGACCCCTACACTACCCCCTACGAGCAGTACTTC. This encodes CASSDPYTTPYEQYF.

As regards this clone: Additional DNA sequences in this sample encode the identical CDR3. The CDR3 protein is CASSFSGDTGELFF. CDR3 coding DNA: TGCGCCAGCAGCTTTAGCGGAGACACCGGGGAGCTGTTTTTT. This rearrangement joins TRBV5-1 to TRBJ2-2; D may be TRBD2 (6 bases). Trimming left V 2 bases short and J 3 bases short, with 8 bases between. The CDR3 is made up of 14 amino acids. Germline lookup yields CDR1 SGHRS and CDR2 YFSETQ.

The gene calls are TRBV19 and TRBJ1-5; no clear D gene. Germline V lookup: CDR1 LNHDA, CDR2 SQIVND (reference sequence). The V end was cut by 3 bases, the J end by 1 base, with 10 bases between. The CDR3 runs to 15 residues. CDR3 in DNA: TGTGCCAGTAGTATGGGCAGGAACAGCAATCAGCCCCAGCATTTT. Translating gives CASSMGRNSNQPQHF.

This clone showed up just a few times. The gene calls are TRBV10-2 and TRBJ1-2; perhaps TRBD1 as D (6 bases). The CDR3 totals 12 residues. Trimming left V 3 bases short and J 4 bases short, with 6 bases between. CDR1 WSHSY and CDR2 SAAADI come from the germline V gene. CDR3 bases: TGCGCCAGCAGTGAACAGGGCTATGGCTACACCTTC. Translated, it gives CASSEQGYGYTF.

This clone appeared a single time. The J gene is TRBJ2-1, the V gene TRBV29-1; 12 positions match TRBD1. The trim removed 3 bases at V and 7 bases at J, leaving 7 bases unmatched. Germline lookup yields CDR1 SQVTM and CDR2 ANQGSEA. The CDR3 runs to 15 residues. CDR3 sequence (DNA): TGCAGCGTTGATGGGGGACAGGGGGCTAGTAATGAGCAGTTCTTC. This gives the protein CSVDGGQGASNEQFF.

The DNA for the CDR3 is TGTGCCACCGAAGGGGGGGTATGGAGAGAGACCCAGTACTTC. As protein: CATEGGVWRETQYF. The chain uses TRBV28 and TRBJ2-5, with D tentatively TRBD2 (7 bases). The CDR3 loop spans 14 amino acids. Looked up from germline, CDR1 is MDHEN and CDR2 is SYDVKM. V dropped 10 bases and J dropped 4 bases, with 19 bases sitting between them.

The rearrangement joins TRBV7-8 to TRBJ1-6; 8 nucleotides line up with TRBD1. V lost 5 bases to trimming and J lost 2 bases; unmatched junction nucleotides: 2. The CDR3 covers 15 residues. Germline loops: CDR1 SGHVS, CDR2 FQNEAQ. This CDR3 reads CASSPQGAYNSPLHF. The CDR3 region has the DNA TGTGCCAGCAGCCCACAGGGGGCCTATAATTCACCCCTCCACTTT.

The rearrangement joins TRBV21-1 to TRBJ2-7; the listed D gene, TRBD1, was not tested against the DNA. TRBV21-1 is a known pseudogene. There are 17 residues in the CDR3. DNA of the CDR3: TGTGCCAGCAGCAAAGTTCCCCAAGACAGGGGGGGAGACGAGCAGTACTTC. Translating it yields CASSKVPQDRGGDEQYF.

This chain joins TRBV28 and TRBJ2-6; 9 bases map to TRBD1. The J segment lost 0 bases and the V segment lost 6 bases, leaving 9 bases of the junction unmatched. CDR1 MDHEN and CDR2 SYDVKM come from the germline V gene. The CDR3 runs to 18 residues. CDR3 region: CASSFLVTGGSGANVLTF. Here the CDR3 DNA reads TGTGCCAGCAGCTTTCTTGTGACAGGGGGCTCTGGGGCCAACGTCCTGACTTTC.

J is TRBJ2-6 and V is TRBV12-5, with D hard to call. Germline loops: CDR1 LGHNT, CDR2 FRNRAP. The CDR3 sequence is 15 residues long. V lost 1 base to trimming and J lost 0 bases, with 4 bases between them. The CDR3 DNA is TGTGCTAGTGGTTTGGGACACTCTGGGGCCAACGTCCTGACTTTC. Its protein is CASGLGHSGANVLTF.

The J gene is TRBJ1-5, the V gene TRBV5-8; D not resolved. The germline V and J ends were trimmed by 0 bases and 0 bases, with 19 bases remaining between them. The V gene's germline CDR1 is SGHTS and CDR2 YDEGEE. The CDR3 spans 19 residues. CDR3 bases: TGTGCCAGCAGCTTGGGTAATCGGAGGGAAGGCTATAGCAATCAGCCCCAGCATTTT. Translating gives CASSLGNRREGYSNQPQHF.

This clone was recorded many times. This chain links TRBV11-2 with TRBJ2-3; 7 bases fit TRBD2. V lost 8 bases and J lost 2; bases outside the gene matches: 7. The CDR3 extends over 14 amino acids. Germline CDR1 is SGHAT and CDR2 is FQNNGV. CDR3 bases: TGTGCCAGCTTTGGGGGGGACTTCACAGATACGCAGTATTTT. Translation: CASFGGDFTDTQYF.

The V call is TRBV28, the J call TRBJ2-1, with 10 bases matching TRBD2. V shed 5 bases, J shed 3 bases, and the junction held 10 bases outside the gene matches. CDR1 and CDR2 from the germline V gene are MDHEN and SYDVKM. The CDR3 contains 17 residues. CDR3 region: CASSTEGASGGYNEQFF. The CDR3 coding sequence is TGTGCCAGCAGTACCGAGGGGGCTAGCGGGGGCTACAATGAGCAGTTCTTC.

The chain uses TRBV19 and TRBJ2-4; 15 positions match TRBD2. Germline-derived CDR1 and CDR2 are LNHDA and SQIVND (reference sequence). V lost 8 bases to trimming and J lost 9 bases; unmatched junction nucleotides: 5. This CDR3 region has 14 residues. CDR3 amino acids: CASRTSGGDGIQYF. CDR3 DNA sequence: TGTGCCAGTCGGACTAGCGGGGGGGACGGCATTCAGTACTTC.

This clone has only one observation. The chain joins TRBV5-1 to TRBJ1-2, with 7 bases fitting TRBD1. CDR1 is SGHRS and CDR2 is YFSETQ in the germline V gene. Trimming at V came to 3 bases and at J to 4 bases, leaving 9 bases not matched to a gene. The CDR3 totals 15 residues. CDR3 in amino acids: CASSSGPGQSYGYTF. As DNA, the CDR3 is TGCGCCAGCAGCTCGGGACCGGGACAGAGCTATGGCTACACCTTC.

This clone was seen a single time. This chain uses TRBV6-4 with TRBJ2-1; D perhaps matches TRBD1 (6 bases). V was cut by 4 bases and J by 5 bases, with 12 bases left in between. This CDR3 has 14 residues. The V gene's germline CDR1 is MRHNA and CDR2 SNTAGT. The CDR3 region has the DNA TGTGCCAGCAGTGCCCGAACAGGGAACAATGAGCAGTTCTTC. This sequence encodes CASSARTGNNEQFF.

The V and J genes are TRBV5-1 and TRBJ2-3, with 9 bases that match TRBD1. The germline gives CDR1 SGHRS, CDR2 YFSETQ. V gave up 0 bases and J gave up 4 bases; unmatched junction bases: 3. The CDR3 is 15 amino acids. The chain's CDR3 is CASSLGRQGADTQYF. The CDR3 coding sequence is TGCGCCAGCAGCTTGGGGCGACAGGGGGCAGATACGCAGTATTTT.